The 22 T cell receptor beta chains below all came from one sample that was sequenced in a study of response to subunit inactivated influenza vaccine. TCRdb re-analysed the RT-PCR reads in MiXCR, keeping a single row per CDR3 protein. The sample lists hundreds of thousands of distinct CDR3 sequences, 11% to 15% occurring once. The sample in question was PBMCs from blood, obtained approximately 15 days before vaccination. Receptor source: a man aged 50-59 years who received an inactivated influenza vaccine.

V usage is TRBV12-3 or TRBV12-4 and J usage is TRBJ2-6; D remains ambiguous. The CDR3 extends over 17 amino acids. V lost 2 bases and J lost 2, with 13 bases in between. The CDR3 nucleotides read TGTGCCAGCAGTTTAAGGCCCTTCGGAGCTGGGGCCAACGTCCTGACTTTC. It codes for CASSLRPFGAGANVLTF.

This clonotype was seen a handful of times. The rearrangement links TRBV15 to TRBJ1-6, with TRBD1 matching 7 bases. V was pared by 2 bases and J by 7 bases, with 8 bases of the junction left unmatched. Germline V gives CDR1 LNHNV, CDR2 YYDKDF (reference sequence). This CDR3 has 16 amino acids. The CDR3 protein is CATSRPSQGYNSPLHF. The CDR3 DNA reads TGTGCCACCAGCAGACCTTCACAGGGGTACAATTCACCCCTCCACTTT. Full variable domain (missing parts from reference TRBV15 and TRBJ1-6): DAMVIQNPRYQVTQFGKPVTLSCSQTLNHNVMYWYQQKSSQAPKLLFHYYDKDFNNEADTPDNFQSRRPNTSFCFLDIRSPGLGDTAMYLCATSRPSQGYNSPLHFGNGTRLTVT.

Many counts were recorded for this clonotype. The chain joins TRBV7-2 to TRBJ1-5; D not resolved. V was clipped by 2 bases and J by 0 bases, with 11 bases between them. The CDR3 runs 16 residues. Germline CDR1 SGHTA, CDR2 FQGNSA. The CDR3 here is CASSLLVASSNQPQHF. In DNA, the CDR3 is TGTGCCAGCAGCTTACTCGTCGCGTCTAGCAATCAGCCCCAGCATTTT.

This clonotype was counted only a few times. A read error may account for a junction end that differs from germline. The chain recombines TRBV18 with TRBJ1-2; D not certain. Germline CDR1 and CDR2: KGHSH and LQKENI. The CDR3 sequence is 14 residues long. The CDR3 DNA reads TGTGCCAGCTTACCAGGTCCCGGGATAACGAGCTACACCTTC. Residues: CASLPGPGITSYTF.

This clonotype showed up many times. This chain links TRBV5-5 with TRBJ2-7, with a possible D match to TRBD1 (5 bases). Trimming removed 0 bases at V and 4 bases at J, with 17 bases between. The CDR3 loop spans 16 amino acids. CDR1 and CDR2 (germline): SGHKS, YYEKEE (reference sequence). The CDR3 DNA follows: TGTGCCAGCAGCTTGGTACCGACCGGACAAGCATACGAGCAGTACTTC. It codes for CASSLVPTGQAYEQYF.

This clonotype was observed many times. The chain is built from TRBV11-2 and TRBJ2-1; 11 nucleotides agree with TRBD2. CDR1 and CDR2 (germline): SGHAT, FQNNGV. CDR3 size: 16 residues. With 4 bases clipped from V and 2 bases from J, the junction kept 4 bases outside the gene matches. The CDR3 reads CASSSRLAGPYNEQFF. The DNA of the CDR3 is TGTGCCAGCAGCTCGAGACTAGCGGGACCCTACAATGAGCAGTTCTTC.

This rearrangement joins TRBV6-2 or TRBV6-3 to TRBJ2-1; TRBD2 matches 9 bases. The germline V gene encodes CDR1 MNHEY and CDR2 SVGEGT. The CDR3 loop spans 16 amino acids. V was pared by 2 bases and J by 4 bases, with 6 bases of the junction left unmatched. The CDR3 here is CASSYQGLAPYNEQFF. The CDR3 nucleotides read TGTGCCAGCAGTTACCAGGGACTAGCCCCATACAATGAGCAGTTCTTC.

J is TRBJ1-1 and V is TRBV29-1, with D maybe TRBD1 (5 bases). The V and J ends lost 3 bases and 6 bases respectively, with 8 bases between them. The CDR3 has 11 residues. Germline V gene sequence: CDR1 SQVTM, CDR2 ANQGSEA. CDR3 nucleotides: TGCAGCGTTGACAGGGAGGCTGAAGCTTTCTTT. Translated: CSVDREAEAFF.

This clonotype occurred many times. The chain has TRBV29-1 and TRBJ2-1, with D possibly being TRBD1 or TRBD2 (5 bases each). Deletions cut 7 bases from V and 7 bases from J, with 17 bases between. Looked up from germline, CDR1 is SQVTM and CDR2 is ANQGSEA. CDR3 length equals 13 residues. CDR3: CSGLSGASNEQFF. The CDR3 DNA follows: TGCAGCGGCCTATCCGGGGCTTCTAATGAGCAGTTCTTC.

The chain joins TRBV4-1 to TRBJ2-1, with 11 nucleotides matching TRBD2. This CDR3 has 16 amino acids. J was trimmed by 7 bases and V by 2 bases; bases with no gene match: 7. Germline CDR1 MGHRA, CDR2 YSYEKL. The CDR3 DNA sequence: TGCGCCAGCAGCCAATTTACTAGCGGGAGTGGGAATGAGCAGTTCTTC. The encoded protein is CASSQFTSGSGNEQFF.

This clonotype was picked up a small number of times. The rearrangement joins TRBV12-3 or TRBV12-4 to TRBJ1-1; D is uncertain. V dropped 0 bases and J dropped 6 bases, with 17 bases sitting between them. CDR3 length equals 16 residues. Here the CDR3 reads CASSLAQTRTEAEAFF. The CDR3 nucleotides read TGTGCCAGCAGTTTAGCTCAGACACGTACTGAGGCTGAAGCTTTCTTT.

This clonotype was counted at least ten times. The V and J genes are TRBV12-3 or TRBV12-4 and TRBJ1-5, with D perhaps matching TRBD1 (5 bases). CDR3 size: 14 residues. V lost 1 base, J lost 7 bases, and 11 bases lay in between. CDR3 residues: CASSLGQGGQPQHF. The CDR3 DNA is TGTGCCAGCAGTTTAGGGCAGGGCGGCCAGCCCCAGCATTTT.

This sequence joins TRBV7-3 and TRBJ2-2; D might be TRBD1 (5 bases). This CDR3 has 15 residues. V lost 3 bases, J lost 1 base, and 9 bases lay in between. Germline CDR1 SGHTA, CDR2 FQGTGA. The CDR3 DNA reads TGTGCCAGCAGCTTCGACAGCTTGAACACCGGGGAGCTGTTTTTT. This gives the protein CASSFDSLNTGELFF.

This clonotype was detected only a few times. The chain links TRBV9 to TRBJ2-3; D is tentatively TRBD1 or TRBD2 (6 bases each). In germline, CDR1 is SGDLS, CDR2 YYNGEE. V was shortened by 5 bases and J by 0 bases, with 10 bases between the two germline ends. The CDR3 totals 14 residues. The CDR3 sequence is CASRRGVSTDTQYF. CDR3 nucleotides: TGTGCCAGCAGAAGGGGGGTTAGCACAGATACGCAGTATTTT. The variable domain in full, with the rest retrieved from reference TRBV9 and TRBJ2-3, is DSGVTQTPKHLITATGQRVTLRCSPRSGDLSVYWYQQSLDQGLQFLIQYYNGEERAKGNILERFSAQQFPDLHSELNLSSLELGDSALYFCASRRGVSTDTQYFGPGTRLTVL.

This clonotype has just one count. This chain joins TRBV5-1 and TRBJ2-7, with 10 bases lining up with TRBD2. The germline V gene encodes CDR1 SGHRS and CDR2 YFSETQ. The CDR3 consists of 16 residues. V trimming: 4 bases; J trimming: 4 bases; junction bases outside the gene matches: 11. The CDR3 sequence: CASSENVERGGYEQYF. The CDR3 bases are TGCGCCAGCAGCGAGAATGTTGAGCGGGGGGGTTACGAGCAGTACTTC. Looking up the rest from reference TRBV5-1 and TRBJ2-7 gives the full variable domain: KAGVTQTPRYLIKTRGQQVTLSCSPISGHRSVSWYQQTPGQGLQFLFEYFSETQRNKGNFPGRFSGRQFSNSRSEMNVSTLELGDSALYLCASSENVERGGYEQYFGPGTRLTVT.

This chain uses TRBV12-3 or TRBV12-4 with TRBJ2-7; D is perhaps TRBD2 (7 bases). This CDR3 comprises 13 residues. V was shortened by 3 bases and J by 5 bases, with 11 bases between the two germline ends. This CDR3 reads CASSFAGAHEQYF. For the CDR3, the DNA is TGTGCCAGCAGTTTTGCGGGGGCCCACGAGCAGTACTTC.

The rearrangement uses TRBV7-8 and TRBJ2-5; possibly TRBD1 for D (6 bases). The V gene's germline CDR1 is SGHVS and CDR2 FQNEAQ. V was pared by 5 bases and J by 2 bases, with 15 bases between. The CDR3 is 15 residues long. The CDR3 protein is CASSRAWTEQETQYF. The DNA for the CDR3 is TGTGCCAGCAGCCGAGCTTGGACAGAGCAAGAGACCCAGTACTTC. Together with reference TRBV7-8 and TRBJ2-5, the CDR3 gives the full variable domain: GAGVSQSPRYKVAKRGQDVALRCDPISGHVSLFWYQQALGQGPEFLTYFQNEAQLDKSGLPSDRFFAERPEGSVSTLKIQRTQQEDSAVYLCASSRAWTEQETQYFGPGTRLLVL.

This clonotype showed up just a few times. The chain employs TRBV7-9 and TRBJ2-5; TRBD1 aligns across 9 bases. The CDR3 sequence is 15 residues long. CDR1 is SEHNR and CDR2 is FQNEAQ in the germline V gene (reference sequence). V shed 4 bases and J 5 bases; nucleotides not matched to a gene: 8. DNA for the CDR3: TGTGCCAGCAGCTCAGGGACAGGGTTATGGGAGACCCAGTACTTC. This sequence encodes CASSSGTGLWETQYF.

This clonotype was detected many times. The chain combines TRBV6-6 with TRBJ2-3; D is undetermined. The germline CDR1 and CDR2 sequences are MNHNY and SVGAGI (reference sequence). The V end lost 2 bases, the J end lost 4 bases, and 1 base lay between the germline ends. The CDR3 length is 11 residues. CDR3 sequence reads: CASSYADTQYF. The CDR3 DNA reads TGTGCCAGCAGTTACGCAGATACGCAGTATTTT.

This clonotype was seen at least ten times. J is TRBJ2-1 and V is TRBV28, with 13 bases identical to TRBD2. J gave up 0 bases and V 4 bases, and 18 bases lay outside the gene matches. The germline V gene has CDR1 MDHEN and CDR2 SYDVKM. The CDR3 totals 22 residues. The CDR3 protein is CASSSITGTSGDYSYSYNEQFF. CDR3 coding DNA: TGTGCCAGCAGTTCGATAACCGGGACTAGCGGGGACTACTCCTACTCCTACAATGAGCAGTTCTTC. Full variable domain (outside the CDR3, taken from reference TRBV28 and TRBJ2-1): DVKVTQSSRYLVKRTGEKVFLECVQDMDHENMFWYRQDPGLGLRLIYFSYDVKMKEKGDIPEGYSVSREKKERFSLILESASTNQTSMYLCASSSITGTSGDYSYSYNEQFFGPGTRLTVL.

This clonotype was detected only a few times. This chain links TRBV10-3 with TRBJ1-3; D not resolved. Looked up from germline, CDR1 is ENHRY and CDR2 is SYGVKD. This CDR3 spans 14 amino acids. The V end lost 7 bases, the J end lost 0 bases, and 10 bases lay between the germline ends. The CDR3 protein is CAIMLSNSGNTIYF. CDR3 DNA: TGTGCCATCATGTTGAGCAACTCTGGAAACACCATATATTTT.

The CDR3 nucleotides read TGTGCCAGCTCACAACCACGAGGTGGGACGAACACCGGGGAGCTGTTTTTT. This translates into CASSQPRGGTNTGELFF. The chain couples TRBV18 to TRBJ2-2; D remains ambiguous. The CDR3 has 17 residues. The V end was cut by 4 bases, the J end by 0 bases, with 15 bases between. Germline V gives CDR1 KGHSH, CDR2 LQKENI.